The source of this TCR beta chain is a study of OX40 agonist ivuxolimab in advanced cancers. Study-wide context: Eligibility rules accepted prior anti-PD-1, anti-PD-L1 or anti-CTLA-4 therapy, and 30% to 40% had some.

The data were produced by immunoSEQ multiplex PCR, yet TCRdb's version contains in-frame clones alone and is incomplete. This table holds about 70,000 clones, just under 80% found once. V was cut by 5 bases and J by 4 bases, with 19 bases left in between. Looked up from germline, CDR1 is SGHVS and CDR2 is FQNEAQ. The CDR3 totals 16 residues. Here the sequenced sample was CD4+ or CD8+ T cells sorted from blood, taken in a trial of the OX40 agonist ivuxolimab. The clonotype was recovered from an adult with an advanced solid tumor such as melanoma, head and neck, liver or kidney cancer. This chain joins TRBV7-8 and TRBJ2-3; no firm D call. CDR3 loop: CASSTRTSGNADTQYF. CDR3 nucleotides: TGTGCCAGCAGCACTCGGACGTCGGGCAACGCAGATACGCAGTATTTT. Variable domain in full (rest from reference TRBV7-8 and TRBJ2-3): GAGVSQSPRYKVAKRGQDVALRCDPISGHVSLFWYQQALGQGPEFLTYFQNEAQLDKSGLPSDRFFAERPEGSVSTLKIQRTQQEDSAVYLCASSTRTSGNADTQYFGPGTRLTVL.